The TCR beta chain described here comes from a study of CD8 T cells in ankylosing spondylitis. From germline, CDR1 is SGDLS and CDR2 YYNGEE. The germline V and J ends were trimmed by 0 bases and 0 bases, with 3 bases remaining between them. CDR3 length: 13 amino acids. Whole-study findings and limits: Reactive arthritis synovial fluid and blood were previously reported to contain some motif variants. Ankylosing spondylitis blood appeared to carry a characteristic TCR beta motif of seven to nine highly homologous variants.

TCRdb redid the calling of the 5' RACE reads with MiXCR, one entry per CDR3 protein. The profile shows roughly 40,000 distinct CDR3 sequences, less than 3% of them singletons. This clonotype has a count of ten or more. Its antigen is unidentified. This chain uses TRBV9 with TRBJ1-1; D gene uncertain. This TCR was recovered from a male donor with ankylosing spondylitis or in good health (not recorded which). Source material: blood, either unsorted or a sorted T cell fraction (not recorded which). The CDR3 loop is CASSVEVNTEAFF. CDR3 DNA: TGTGCCAGCAGCGTAGAGGTGAACACTGAAGCTTTCTTT.